This T cell receptor (beta chain) stems from a study of T cell repertoires in cytomegalovirus infection. A note on this clonotype: Its antigen is not identified.

The CDR3 loop spans 14 amino acids. V was shortened by 6 bases and J by 2 bases, with 14 bases between the two germline ends. CDR1 and CDR2 (germline): SGDLS, YYNGEE. TCRdb reanalysed the reads using MiXCR and keeps one entry per CDR3 protein. The sample holds around 77,000 distinct CDR3 sequences; about 20% are singletons and the top ten take 55% to 75%. This sample comprised CD8+ T cells from cultured PBMCs, obtained from culture after CMV antigen stimulation. The chain combines TRBV9 with TRBJ1-1, with D possibly matching TRBD1 (6 bases). The TCR sequence derives from a human donor in good health (CMV status not recorded). Some clones in this sample may be carry-over from other donors' samples. CDR3 residues: CASNPTGANTEAFF. For the CDR3, the DNA is TGTGCCAGCAACCCTACGGGGGCAAACACTGAAGCTTTCTTT.